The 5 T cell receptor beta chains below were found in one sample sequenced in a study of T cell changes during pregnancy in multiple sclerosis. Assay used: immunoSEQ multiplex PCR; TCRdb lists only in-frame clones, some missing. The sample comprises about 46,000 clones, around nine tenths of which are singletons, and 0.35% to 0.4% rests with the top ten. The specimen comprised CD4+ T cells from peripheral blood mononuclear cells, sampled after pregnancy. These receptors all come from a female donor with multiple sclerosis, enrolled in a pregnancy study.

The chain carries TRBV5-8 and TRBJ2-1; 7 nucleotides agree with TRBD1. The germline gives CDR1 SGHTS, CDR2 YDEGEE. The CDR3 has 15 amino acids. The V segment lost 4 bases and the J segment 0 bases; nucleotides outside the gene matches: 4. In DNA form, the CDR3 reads TGTGCCAGCAGCGAGACAGGGAGCTCCTACAATGAGCAGTTCTTC. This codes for CASSETGSSYNEQFF.

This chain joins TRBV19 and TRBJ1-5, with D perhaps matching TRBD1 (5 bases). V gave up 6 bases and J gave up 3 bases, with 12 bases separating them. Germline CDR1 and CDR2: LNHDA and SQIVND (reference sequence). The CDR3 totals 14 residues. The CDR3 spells CASRFREVNQPQHF. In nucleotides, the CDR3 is TGTGCCAGTAGATTCAGGGAGGTCAATCAGCCCCAGCATTTT.

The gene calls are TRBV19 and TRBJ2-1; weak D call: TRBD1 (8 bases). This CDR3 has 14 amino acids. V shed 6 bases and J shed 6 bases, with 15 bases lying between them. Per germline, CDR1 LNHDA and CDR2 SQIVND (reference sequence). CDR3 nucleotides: TGTGCCAGTAGAGACAGGGGACTAATCAATGAGCAGTTCTTC. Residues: CASRDRGLINEQFF.

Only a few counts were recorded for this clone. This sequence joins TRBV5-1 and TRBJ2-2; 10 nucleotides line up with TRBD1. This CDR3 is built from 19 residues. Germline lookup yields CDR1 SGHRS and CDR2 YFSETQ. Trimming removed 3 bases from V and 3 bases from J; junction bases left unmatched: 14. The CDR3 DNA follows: TGCGCCAGCAGCTCCTCCCGAGACAGGGGGCGCGGGGACACCGGGGAGCTGTTTTTT. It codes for CASSSSRDRGRGDTGELFF. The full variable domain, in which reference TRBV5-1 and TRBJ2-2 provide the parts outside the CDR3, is KAGVTQTPRYLIKTRGQQVTLSCSPISGHRSVSWYQQTPGQGLQFLFEYFSETQRNKGNFPGRFSGRQFSNSRSEMNVSTLELGDSALYLCASSSSRDRGRGDTGELFFGEGSRLTVL.

In DNA, the CDR3 is TGTGCCAGCAGCTCTAGCTTGGGAGATACGCAGTATTTT. Translating gives CASSSSLGDTQYF. V is TRBV7-9 and J is TRBJ2-3, with D perhaps TRBD2 (5 bases). The CDR3 is 13 amino acids. V lost 4 bases and J 5 bases, leaving 10 bases between the germline ends. Germline assignment: CDR1 SEHNR and CDR2 FQNEAQ (reference sequence).